This passage covers 28 T cell receptor beta chains from one sample sequenced in a study of T cells in Graves' hyperthyroidism and ophthalmopathy. Using RNA transcripts as the source, TCR beta CDR3 regions were amplified. TCR CDR3 underwent first-round RT-PCR with the HTBI primer set. Each CDR3 protein is one row after TCRdb ran MiXCR on the multiplex PCR reads. Counted here are a few hundred thousand distinct CDR3 sequences, 20% to 25% occurring once; the ten biggest clones make up under 55%. Sequencing was done on a sample of blood. These TCRs come from an older woman with Graves' ophthalmopathy.

This clonotype was observed a few times. The V and J genes are TRBV5-1 and TRBJ2-2; perhaps TRBD1 as D (6 bases). The CDR3 is made up of 15 amino acids. Trimming cost V 0 bases and J 5 bases, with 11 bases left between them. Per the germline V gene, CDR1 is SGHRS and CDR2 is YFSETQ. CDR3 protein: CASSLVQGLTGELFF. The CDR3 DNA reads as TGCGCCAGCAGCTTGGTACAGGGATTGACCGGGGAGCTGTTTTTT. Drawing the rest from reference TRBV5-1 and TRBJ2-2, the complete variable domain is KAGVTQTPRYLIKTRGQQVTLSCSPISGHRSVSWYQQTPGQGLQFLFEYFSETQRNKGNFPGRFSGRQFSNSRSEMNVSTLELGDSALYLCASSLVQGLTGELFFGEGSRLTVL.

This clonotype has a handful of counts. This chain joins TRBV10-3 and TRBJ2-7; D remains unclear. Germline V gene lookup returns CDR1 ENHRY and CDR2 SYGVKD. The CDR3 extends over 14 amino acids. The V end was cut by 0 bases, the J end by 6 bases, with 12 bases between. For the CDR3, the DNA is TGTGCCATCAGTGAGTCATTGGGGTCGGGCGAGCAGTACTTC. Its translation: CAISESLGSGEQYF.

This clonotype showed up just a few times. The chain carries TRBV4-2 and TRBJ1-2, with D uncertain. Germline CDR1 reads LGHNA; CDR2 reads YNFKEQ. Trimming left V 0 bases short and J 12 bases short, with 11 bases between. CDR3 size: 12 residues. The chain's CDR3 is CASSQDTARHTF. The CDR3 bases are TGTGCCAGCAGCCAAGACACGGCCCGCCACACCTTC.

This clonotype was recorded at least ten times. This chain links TRBV2 with TRBJ1-5; no definite D call. The CDR3 is 14 amino acids. V lost 6 bases, J lost 3 bases, and 12 bases lay in between. Germline V gives CDR1 SNHLY, CDR2 FYNNEI. CDR3 DNA sequence: TGTGCCAGCAGAGTCGACGGAAACAATCAGCCCCAGCATTTT. Its translation: CASRVDGNNQPQHF.

This chain connects TRBV7-2 to TRBJ2-1; D is undetermined. The CDR3 contains 15 residues. Trimming stripped 6 bases from V and 4 bases from J, with 16 bases between. Germline CDR1 and CDR2: SGHTA and FQGNSA. The CDR3 spells CASRPTIDLYNEQFF. In DNA, the CDR3 is TGTGCCAGCAGGCCAACTATTGACCTTTACAATGAGCAGTTCTTC.

This chain uses TRBV3-1 with TRBJ2-3; D might be TRBD1 or TRBD2, each matching 5 bases. This CDR3 is built from 14 residues. Germline CDR1 reads LGHDT; CDR2 reads YNNKEL (reference sequence). V lost 11 bases and J lost 3, with 18 bases in between. The CDR3 nucleotides are TGTGCCGCCGCCCCGGGGCGGCGGACAGATACGCAGTATTTT. Protein product: CAAAPGRRTDTQYF.

This clonotype was found a few times. The J gene is TRBJ2-3, the V gene TRBV30; either TRBD1 or TRBD2 may supply D (5 bases each). The CDR3 covers 15 residues. Trimming removed 5 bases from V and 6 bases from J, with 21 bases in between. CDR1 and CDR2 from the germline V gene are GTSNPN and SVGIG (reference sequence). This CDR3 is CAWGPGPQRRDTQYF. The CDR3 nucleotides read TGTGCCTGGGGACCGGGACCCCAACGACGGGATACGCAGTATTTT.

The J gene is TRBJ2-7, the V gene TRBV27; TRBD2 matches at 7 bases. CDR1 and CDR2 (germline): MNHEY, SMNVEV (reference sequence). J lost 5 bases, V lost 6 bases, and 16 bases had no gene match. The CDR3 runs to 16 residues. For the CDR3, the DNA is TGTGCCAGCAGCCCAGGCTGGGGGGGAGGGAACAACGAGCAGTACTTC. Protein: CASSPGWGGGNNEQYF.

This clonotype was seen a handful of times. The chain uses TRBV20-1 and TRBJ2-7; D is perhaps TRBD1 (5 bases). CDR3 size: 13 residues. The V end was cut by 3 bases, the J end by 4 bases, with 13 bases between. Per germline, CDR1 DFQATT and CDR2 SNEGSKA (reference sequence). Here the CDR3 reads CSASHQGPYEQYF. The CDR3 DNA is TGCAGTGCTAGCCATCAGGGTCCTTACGAGCAGTACTTC.

This chain links TRBV3-1 with TRBJ1-2, with D tentatively TRBD1 (5 bases). Germline V gene lookup returns CDR1 LGHDT and CDR2 YNNKEL (reference sequence). Trimming removed 2 bases at V and 5 bases at J, with 15 bases between. The CDR3 has 15 amino acids. The CDR3 coding sequence is TGTGCCAGCAGCCAAAGTCCCCCAGGGACTTATGGCTACACCTTC. It translates to CASSQSPPGTYGYTF.

This clonotype was observed a handful of times. V usage is TRBV15 and J usage is TRBJ2-3; D possibly uses TRBD1 or TRBD2 (6 bases each). Germline-derived CDR1 and CDR2 are LNHNV and YYDKDF (reference sequence). Trimming removed 8 bases at V and 4 bases at J, with 22 bases between. The CDR3 is made up of 16 amino acids. Written as DNA, the CDR3 is TGTGCCACCCGTCCCTCGACGGGAGCAGGGGCAGATACGCAGTATTTT. Translating gives CATRPSTGAGADTQYF.

This clonotype was observed a handful of times. J is TRBJ1-2 and V is TRBV25-1, with TRBD1 as a possible D gene (5 bases). The CDR3 is made up of 14 amino acids. Trimming took off 4 bases at V and 2 bases at J, with 11 bases between the two ends. Germline V gene data show CDR1 as MGHDK and CDR2 as SYGVNS. CDR3: CASSVGPGNYGYTF. The CDR3 nucleotides are TGTGCCAGCAGTGTGGGCCCAGGGAACTATGGCTACACCTTC.

V and J are TRBV9 and TRBJ1-5; D is unclear. Trimming stripped 0 bases from V and 7 bases from J, with 8 bases between. Per the germline V gene, CDR1 is SGDLS and CDR2 is YYNGEE. The CDR3 is 13 amino acids. CDR3 in DNA: TGTGCCAGCAGCGTAGACCCGGACCAGCCCCAGCATTTT. Amino acid sequence: CASSVDPDQPQHF.

In this sample, this clonotype turned up many times. The chain combines TRBV2 with TRBJ1-1; D is unclear. This CDR3 contains 11 residues. V was trimmed by 7 bases and J by 8 bases, leaving 11 bases between them. The germline CDR1 and CDR2 sequences are SNHLY and FYNNEI. CDR3 in DNA: TGTGCCAGCACGGGCCTCTCAGAAGCTTTCTTT. Translation gives CASTGLSEAFF.

This clonotype was observed a few times. The J gene is TRBJ2-7, the V gene TRBV6-1; weak D call: TRBD1 (5 bases). The germline V gene has CDR1 MNHNS and CDR2 SASEGT. CDR3 size: 13 residues. V was clipped by 5 bases and J by 5 bases, with 13 bases between them. CDR3 loop: CASSPSGNNEQYF. The DNA for the CDR3 is TGTGCCAGCAGTCCCTCAGGGAACAACGAGCAGTACTTC.

The gene calls are TRBV2 and TRBJ2-7, with D unresolved. The CDR3 extends over 11 amino acids. The V end lost 4 bases, the J end lost 6 bases, and 7 bases lay between the germline ends. Germline values: CDR1 SNHLY, CDR2 FYNNEI. The DNA for the CDR3 is TGTGCCAGCAGTGGGTTCGGCGAGCAGTACTTC. Encoded protein: CASSGFGEQYF.

In this sample, this clonotype turned up a few times. The chain joins TRBV6-2 or TRBV6-3 to TRBJ2-4; no reliable D call. This CDR3 is built from 14 residues. Germline-derived CDR1 and CDR2 are MNHEY and SVGEGT. Trimming shortened V by 11 bases and J by 0 bases, and 14 bases separated the two germline ends. The CDR3 sequence is CASEERLAKNIQYF. CDR3 coding DNA: TGTGCCTCAGAGGAGAGACTAGCCAAAAACATTCAGTACTTC.

V gene TRBV12-3 or TRBV12-4 combines with J gene TRBJ1-1; the match to TRBD1 covers 8 bases. Trimming removed 3 bases from V and 1 base from J; junction bases left unmatched: 4. The CDR3 extends over 15 amino acids. CDR3 DNA sequence: TGTGCCAGCAGTTTGTACAGGGGGAAGAACACTGAAGCTTTCTTT. Encoded protein: CASSLYRGKNTEAFF.

This clonotype was observed a single time. The V and J genes are TRBV27 and TRBJ1-6; D gene ambiguous. Germline V CDR1 and CDR2: MNHEY, SMNVEV (reference sequence). This CDR3 spans 14 amino acids. V was cut by 6 bases and J by 8 bases, with 14 bases left in between. This CDR3 is CASRSTGMDSPLHF. CDR3 DNA: TGTGCCAGCAGGTCGACGGGGATGGATTCACCCCTCCACTTT.

This clonotype was recorded at least ten times. DNA of the CDR3: TGTGCCAGCAGCTTAGATGGCGCCCGCACAGATACGCAGTATTTT. This codes for CASSLDGARTDTQYF. The chain links TRBV11-2 to TRBJ2-3; no reliable D call. The length of the CDR3 is 15 residues. Germline V gives CDR1 SGHAT, CDR2 FQNNGV. The V end lost 0 bases, the J end lost 1 base, and 8 bases lay between the germline ends. Together with reference TRBV11-2 and TRBJ2-3, the CDR3 gives the full variable domain: EAGVAQSPRYKIIEKRQSVAFWCNPISGHATLYWYQQILGQGPKLLIQFQNNGVVDDSQLPKDRFSAERLKGVDSTLKIQPAKLEDSAVYLCASSLDGARTDTQYFGPGTRLTVL.

The chain combines TRBV10-2 with TRBJ1-2, with TRBD1 identical over 7 bases. J lost 4 bases, V lost 6 bases, and 2 bases had no gene match. There are 12 residues in the CDR3. The germline V gene encodes CDR1 WSHSY and CDR2 SAAADI. The CDR3 bases are TGCGCCAGCAGCGACAGGGCCTATGGCTACACCTTC. Its protein product is CASSDRAYGYTF.

The chain couples TRBV9 to TRBJ2-4; D is uncertain. There are 14 residues in the CDR3. Germline V gives CDR1 SGDLS, CDR2 YYNGEE. The ends were cut back, 0 bases at V and 14 bases at J, with 18 bases in the middle. CDR3 nucleotide sequence: TGTGCCAGCAGCGTAGGTAGCTCGATGGATCGGAAGTACTTC. Translating gives CASSVGSSMDRKYF.

This clonotype has just a few counts. The chain recombines TRBV11-2 with TRBJ2-1; D possibly corresponds to TRBD2 (5 bases). Per the germline V gene, CDR1 is SGHAT and CDR2 is FQNNGV. This CDR3 comprises 14 residues. Trimming pared 4 bases from V and 5 bases from J, leaving 12 bases between. CDR3 region: CASSYPGLNNEQFF. As DNA, the CDR3 is TGTGCCAGCAGCTACCCTGGACTGAACAATGAGCAGTTCTTC.

This rearrangement joins TRBV2 to TRBJ2-5, with D tentatively TRBD1 or TRBD2 (5 bases each). The CDR3 has 14 amino acids. V shed 3 bases and J shed 4 bases, with 12 bases lying between them. Germline assignment: CDR1 SNHLY and CDR2 FYNNEI. Written as DNA, the CDR3 is TGTGCCAGCAGTGATCCCGGGACGGTAGAGACCCAGTACTTC. Amino acid sequence: CASSDPGTVETQYF.

This clonotype occurred many times. The chain employs TRBV28 and TRBJ2-7; no clear D gene. The CDR3 has 12 amino acids. The V end lost 7 bases, the J end lost 4 bases, and 11 bases lay between the germline ends. CDR1 and CDR2 (germline): MDHEN, SYDVKM. CDR3 region: CASTGGVYEQYF. The CDR3 DNA is TGTGCCAGCACAGGTGGAGTGTACGAGCAGTACTTC.

This clonotype has a count of ten or more. V gene TRBV28 combines with J gene TRBJ2-2; D not certain. Trimming took off 2 bases at V and 9 bases at J, with 10 bases between the two ends. Germline V lookup: CDR1 MDHEN, CDR2 SYDVKM. This CDR3 has 13 amino acids. CDR3 residues: CASSLGRVRELFF. CDR3 in DNA: TGTGCCAGCAGTTTAGGAAGGGTCCGGGAGCTGTTTTTT. The whole variable domain, remainder taken from reference TRBV28 and TRBJ2-2, is DVKVTQSSRYLVKRTGEKVFLECVQDMDHENMFWYRQDPGLGLRLIYFSYDVKMKEKGDIPEGYSVSREKKERFSLILESASTNQTSMYLCASSLGRVRELFFGEGSRLTVL.

This clonotype was counted at least ten times. The chain uses TRBV7-2 and TRBJ2-5; D call uncertain. V lost 7 bases and J lost 4, with 13 bases in between. Germline-derived CDR1 and CDR2 are SGHTA and FQGNSA. The CDR3 is 13 amino acids. In DNA, the CDR3 is TGTGCCAGCATCTCGATGTTGGGAGAGACCCAGTACTTC. It translates to CASISMLGETQYF.

This clonotype was detected only a few times. V is TRBV7-9 and J is TRBJ1-6; D ambiguous. V lost 5 bases and J 6 bases, leaving 14 bases between the germline ends. Germline V CDR1 and CDR2: SEHNR, FQNEAQ (reference sequence). The CDR3 is made up of 15 amino acids. The CDR3 sequence is CASSLETMINSPLHF. The CDR3 DNA sequence: TGTGCCAGCAGCCTAGAGACAATGATTAATTCACCCCTCCACTTT.